This TCR beta chain was captured by sequencing in a study of T-cell memory formation after mild COVID-19. Findings of the study overall: CD4+ contracting clones lay mainly in CM and EM, CD8+ ones in EMRA.

TCRdb itself ran the 5' RACE reads through MiXCR, one entry per CDR3 protein. The data show about 610,000 distinct CDR3 sequences, approximately 15% seen once. This clonotype has only a few counts. Its antigen is not known. This clonotype originated in an adult woman who had mild COVID-19 (a few samples of this study predate the infection). Cell type and time point are not known. Sample: PBMCs or a T cell subset sorted from them (not recorded which).

The DNA for the CDR3 is TGTGCCAGCAGGGGAGGGTTGGGTAGAGAATCTGGCACCGGGGAGCTGTTTTTT. Translated: CASRGGLGRESGTGELFF. The chain recombines TRBV12-3 or TRBV12-4 with TRBJ2-2; 7 bases align to TRBD2. J gave up 4 bases and V 6 bases, and 17 bases lay outside the gene matches. This CDR3 has 18 amino acids.